A single sample gave rise to the 17 T cell receptor beta chains below, sequenced in a study of blood T cell repertoires in COVID-19. The repertoire was sequenced with immunoSEQ multiplex PCR; TCRdb's copy has only in-frame clones and lacks some. This table holds about 140,000 clones, approximately 80% found once. Sequences were obtained from PBMCs or T cells enriched from blood (not recorded which). These receptors came from a woman aged 45-65 years who had recovered from COVID-19.

The chain couples TRBV18 to TRBJ1-2; D is unresolved. Germline CDR1 is KGHSH and CDR2 is LQKENI. The CDR3 extends over 16 amino acids. Deletions cut 0 bases from V and 4 bases from J, with 15 bases between. Written as DNA, the CDR3 is TGTGCCAGCTCACCACCATCTCGCCGAGGTGGCTATGGCTACACCTTC. It encodes CASSPPSRRGGYGYTF.

There are a few counts of this clone. The chain joins TRBV19 to TRBJ2-7; the D is unclear. The CDR3 is 15 residues long. Germline loops: CDR1 LNHDA, CDR2 SQIVND (reference sequence). Between the trimmed V and J ends, which lost 4 bases and 3 bases, there was a span of 16 bases. The DNA for the CDR3 is TGTGCCAGTAGTACCACCCTTGGCCCGATCTACGAGCAGTACGTC. It yields the protein CASSTTLGPIYEQYV.

The sample holds a few counts of this clone. This chain links TRBV7-6 with TRBJ2-2, with D possibly TRBD2 on 5 matching bases. This CDR3 comprises 12 residues. CDR1 is SGHVS and CDR2 is FNYEAQ in the germline V gene. The germline V and J ends were trimmed by 5 bases and 5 bases, with 6 bases remaining between them. CDR3 in DNA: TGTGCCAGCAGCCCGGGGACCGGGGAGCTGTTTTTT. As protein: CASSPGTGELFF.

The chain carries TRBV28 and TRBJ2-3; the match to TRBD2 covers 8 bases. V dropped 2 bases and J dropped 4; count of bases not matched to a gene: 14. Germline V gives CDR1 MDHEN, CDR2 SYDVKM. This CDR3 spans 18 amino acids. CDR3 sequence (DNA): TGTGCCAGCAGTTTAGCGGGGGGTACCCGGTTCGAGGCAGATACGCAGTATTTT. Translation gives CASSLAGGTRFEADTQYF.

V is TRBV28 and J is TRBJ2-5; the match to TRBD1 covers 10 bases. The CDR3 is 15 amino acids. In germline, CDR1 is MDHEN, CDR2 SYDVKM. J gave up 4 bases and V 7 bases, and 9 bases lay outside the gene matches. The CDR3 DNA reads TGTGCCAGCACCACAATGACAGGGGGCGCAGAGACCCAGTACTTC. It translates to CASTTMTGGAETQYF.

This chain links TRBV2 with TRBJ2-2; D not resolved. Germline V gives CDR1 SNHLY, CDR2 FYNNEI. The CDR3 contains 12 residues. Trimming removed 7 bases from V and 6 bases from J, with 9 bases in between. CDR3 sequence: CASTRGSGELFF. CDR3 sequence (DNA): TGTGCCAGCACCAGAGGTTCCGGGGAGCTGTTTTTT.

V usage is TRBV5-1 and J usage is TRBJ2-1, with 7 bases that match TRBD2. CDR3 length: 15 residues. After removal of 0 bases from V and 4 bases from J, the junction contained 4 bases not matched to a gene. The germline gives CDR1 SGHRS, CDR2 YFSETQ. For the CDR3, the DNA is TGCGCCAGCAGCTTGGGAGACGGGGGGTACAATGAGCAGTTCTTC. As protein: CASSLGDGGYNEQFF.

This clone was observed a handful of times. The V gene is TRBV18, the J gene TRBJ1-3, with D uncertain. From germline, CDR1 is KGHSH and CDR2 LQKENI. Trimming took 6 bases from V and 3 from J, leaving 9 bases between them. The CDR3 runs to 13 residues. In DNA, the CDR3 is TGTGCCAGCTCCGAACTTATTGGAAACACCATATATTTT. Translated, it gives CASSELIGNTIYF.

The genes are TRBV19 and TRBJ1-5, with TRBD1 as a possible D gene (6 bases). With 3 bases removed from V and 0 bases from J, the gap between germline ends came to 15 bases. Germline V gives CDR1 LNHDA, CDR2 SQIVND (reference sequence). The CDR3 sequence is 17 residues long. The CDR3 DNA is TGTGCCAGTAGTATCCGGGACACACGTTATAGCAATCAGCCCCAGCATTTT. Translation: CASSIRDTRYSNQPQHF.

The chain links TRBV27 to TRBJ1-2; D uncertain. V gave up 0 bases and J gave up 0 bases, with 8 bases separating them. CDR1 and CDR2 from the germline V gene are MNHEY and SMNVEV (reference sequence). The CDR3 sequence is 15 residues long. In DNA, the CDR3 is TGTGCCAGCAGTTTATCGGCGGCAGCTAACTATGGCTACACCTTC. Its protein is CASSLSAAANYGYTF.

J is TRBJ2-1 and V is TRBV7-3; TRBD1 matches at 8 bases. This CDR3 has 14 amino acids. With 5 bases clipped from V and 4 bases from J, the junction kept 4 bases outside the gene matches. Germline-derived CDR1 and CDR2 are SGHTA and FQGTGA. In nucleotides, the CDR3 is TGTGCCAGCAGCGAGGACAGGGTATACAATGAGCAGTTCTTC. This translates into CASSEDRVYNEQFF.

V is TRBV5-4 and J is TRBJ1-6; 11 positions match TRBD1. CDR3 size: 15 residues. CDR1 SGHNT and CDR2 YYREEE come from the germline V gene (reference sequence). J lost 9 bases, V lost 1 base, and 3 bases had no gene match. The CDR3 loop reads CASSLPGTGGSPLHF. CDR3 nucleotides: TGTGCCAGCAGCTTGCCAGGGACAGGGGGTTCACCCCTCCACTTT.

The V call is TRBV18, the J call TRBJ1-5; TRBD1 might be the D (6 bases). The CDR3 covers 14 residues. Trimming shortened V by 1 base and J by 2 bases, and 6 bases separated the two germline ends. In germline, CDR1 is KGHSH, CDR2 LQKENI. Here the CDR3 DNA reads TGTGCCAGCTCACCACAGGGGGGCAATCAGCCCCAGCATTTT. Its protein product is CASSPQGGNQPQHF.

This clone was seen once. The gene calls are TRBV28 and TRBJ1-1; D is perhaps TRBD1 (6 bases). Per the germline V gene, CDR1 is MDHEN and CDR2 is SYDVKM. The V and J ends lost 6 bases and 4 bases respectively, with 21 bases between them. CDR3 length equals 16 residues. The CDR3 region has the DNA TGTGCCAGCAGCCCCCAGGGGTTGGGGCCGACCACTGAAGCTTTCTTT. Translating it yields CASSPQGLGPTTEAFF.

The chain has TRBV6-5 and TRBJ2-1, with TRBD1 matching 8 bases. CDR1 is MNHEY and CDR2 is SVGAGI in the germline V gene. V lost 8 bases to trimming and J lost 5 bases; unmatched junction nucleotides: 2. The CDR3 length is 12 residues. DNA for the CDR3: TGTGCCAGCGGGACAGGCAACAATGAGCAGTTCTTC. It codes for CASGTGNNEQFF.

This sequence joins TRBV9 and TRBJ2-2; 8 positions agree with TRBD2. The CDR3 covers 15 residues. V was clipped by 3 bases and J by 7 bases; unmatched bases: 8. The germline V gene has CDR1 SGDLS and CDR2 YYNGEE. The CDR3 DNA sequence: TGTGCCAGCAGCGCTGGCGGGGGGCGTGGCGGGGAGCTGTTTTTT. It specifies CASSAGGGRGGELFF.

The chain carries TRBV5-5 and TRBJ2-5; 9 bases are a match to TRBD2. This CDR3 has 15 residues. Germline loops: CDR1 SGHKS, CDR2 YYEKEE (reference sequence). V lost 1 base and J lost 1; bases outside the gene matches: 2. CDR3 nucleotides: TGTGCCAGCAGCTTGCGGGGACTAGCCCAAGAGACCCAGTACTTC. It codes for CASSLRGLAQETQYF. Full variable domain (remainder filled in from reference TRBV5-5 and TRBJ2-5): DAGVTQSPTHLIKTRGQQVTLRCSPISGHKSVSWYQQVLGQGPQFIFQYYEKEERGRGNFPDRFSARQFPNYSSELNVNALLLGDSALYLCASSLRGLAQETQYFGPGTRLLVL.